This T cell receptor (beta chain) was obtained from a study of blood T cell repertoires in COVID-19. Some clones are missing from TCRdb's copy, which holds only in-frame ones; the method was immunoSEQ multiplex PCR. The sample holds 200,000 to 250,000 clones, roughly 81% seen once. Germline assignment: CDR1 SGHAT and CDR2 FQNNGV. The V segment lost 2 bases and the J segment 2 bases; nucleotides outside the gene matches: 12. The CDR3 covers 18 residues. The sample comprised peripheral blood. This chain links TRBV11-2 with TRBJ1-2; 9 nucleotides agree with TRBD1. This clonotype was sampled from a man in his forties with acute or convalescent COVID-19. CDR3 sequence reads: CASSLQAIGQGINYGYTF. The CDR3 bases are TGTGCCAGCAGCTTACAGGCGATTGGACAGGGGATAAACTATGGCTACACCTTC.